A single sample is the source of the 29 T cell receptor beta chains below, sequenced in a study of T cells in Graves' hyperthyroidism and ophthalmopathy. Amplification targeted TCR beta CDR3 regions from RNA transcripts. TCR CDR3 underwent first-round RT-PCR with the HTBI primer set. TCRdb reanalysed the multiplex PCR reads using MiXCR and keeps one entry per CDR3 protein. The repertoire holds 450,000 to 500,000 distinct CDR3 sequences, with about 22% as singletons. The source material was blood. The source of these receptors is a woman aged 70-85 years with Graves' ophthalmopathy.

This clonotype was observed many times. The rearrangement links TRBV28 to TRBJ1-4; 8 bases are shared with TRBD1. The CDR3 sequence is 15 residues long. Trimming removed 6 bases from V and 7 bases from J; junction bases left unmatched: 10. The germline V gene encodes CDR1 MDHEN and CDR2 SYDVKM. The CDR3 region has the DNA TGTGCCAGCAGCGGACAGGGCGGGTATGGTGAAAAACTGTTTTTT. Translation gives CASSGQGGYGEKLFF.

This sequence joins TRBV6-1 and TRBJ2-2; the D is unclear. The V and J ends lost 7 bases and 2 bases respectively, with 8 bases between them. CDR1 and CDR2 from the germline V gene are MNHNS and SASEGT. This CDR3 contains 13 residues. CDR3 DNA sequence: TGTGCCAGCAAGAGCCGTAACACCGGGGAGCTGTTTTTT. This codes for CASKSRNTGELFF.

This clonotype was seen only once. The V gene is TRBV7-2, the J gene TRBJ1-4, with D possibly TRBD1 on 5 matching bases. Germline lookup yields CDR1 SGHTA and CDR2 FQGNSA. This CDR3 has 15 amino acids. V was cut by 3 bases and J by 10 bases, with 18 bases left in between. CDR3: CASSFPGTVNGKLFF. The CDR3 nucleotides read TGTGCCAGCAGCTTCCCCGGGACCGTAAACGGAAAACTGTTTTTT.

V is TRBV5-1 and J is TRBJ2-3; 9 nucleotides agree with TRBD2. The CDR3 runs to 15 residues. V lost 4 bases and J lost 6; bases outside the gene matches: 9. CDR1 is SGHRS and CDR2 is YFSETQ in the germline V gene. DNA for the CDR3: TGCGCCAGCAGCCTGCCTAGCGGGGCGGGGGATACGCAGTATTTT. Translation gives CASSLPSGAGDTQYF.

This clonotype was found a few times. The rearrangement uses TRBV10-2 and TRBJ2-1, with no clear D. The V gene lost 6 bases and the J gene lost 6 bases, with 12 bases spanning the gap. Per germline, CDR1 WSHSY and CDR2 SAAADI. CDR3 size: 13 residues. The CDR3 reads CASSGHIANEQFF. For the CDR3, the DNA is TGCGCCAGCAGCGGCCACATAGCCAATGAGCAGTTCTTC.

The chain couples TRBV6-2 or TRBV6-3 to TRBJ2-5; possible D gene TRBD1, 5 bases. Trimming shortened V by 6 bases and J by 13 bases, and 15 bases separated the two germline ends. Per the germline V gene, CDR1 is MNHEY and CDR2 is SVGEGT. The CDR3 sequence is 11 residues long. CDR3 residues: CASSPGPGAYF. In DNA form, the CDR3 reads TGTGCCAGCAGCCCTGGTCCTGGGGCGTACTTC.

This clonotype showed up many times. The CDR3 nucleotides read TGTGCCGTACGACCAGGGAACACCGGGGAGCTGTTTTTT. Its translation: CAVRPGNTGELFF. This chain links TRBV28 with TRBJ2-2; D unclear. CDR1 and CDR2 from the germline V gene are MDHEN and SYDVKM. Between the trimmed V and J ends, which lost 11 bases and 1 base, there was a span of 11 bases. CDR3 length: 13 amino acids.

The CDR3 protein is CSASRDSRNEKLFF. CDR3 nucleotides: TGCAGTGCCTCCCGGGACAGTAGAAATGAAAAACTGTTTTTT. The V and J genes are TRBV20-1 and TRBJ1-4; 7 positions agree with TRBD1. The CDR3 covers 14 residues. The V and J ends lost 6 bases and 5 bases, in that order; junction bases with no gene match: 9. CDR1 DFQATT and CDR2 SNEGSKA come from the germline V gene (reference sequence).

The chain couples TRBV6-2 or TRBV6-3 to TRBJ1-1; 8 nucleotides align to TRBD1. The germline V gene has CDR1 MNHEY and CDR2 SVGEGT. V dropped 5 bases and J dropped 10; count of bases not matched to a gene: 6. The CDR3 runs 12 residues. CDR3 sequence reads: CASSNVQGGAFF. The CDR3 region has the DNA TGTGCCAGCAGTAACGTACAGGGGGGAGCTTTCTTT.

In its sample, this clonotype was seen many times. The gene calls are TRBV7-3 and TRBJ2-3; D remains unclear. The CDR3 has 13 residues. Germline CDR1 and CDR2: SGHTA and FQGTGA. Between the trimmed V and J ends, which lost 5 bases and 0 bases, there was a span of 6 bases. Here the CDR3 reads CASSISSTDTQYF. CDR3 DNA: TGTGCCAGCAGCATCTCTAGCACAGATACGCAGTATTTT.

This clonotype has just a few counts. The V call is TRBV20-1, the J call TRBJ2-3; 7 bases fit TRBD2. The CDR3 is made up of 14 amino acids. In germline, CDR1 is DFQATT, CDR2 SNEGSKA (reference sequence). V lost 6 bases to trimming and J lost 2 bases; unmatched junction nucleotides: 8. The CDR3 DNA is TGCAGTGCCCCCCCACTAGCGCTCACAGATACGCAGTATTTT. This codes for CSAPPLALTDTQYF.

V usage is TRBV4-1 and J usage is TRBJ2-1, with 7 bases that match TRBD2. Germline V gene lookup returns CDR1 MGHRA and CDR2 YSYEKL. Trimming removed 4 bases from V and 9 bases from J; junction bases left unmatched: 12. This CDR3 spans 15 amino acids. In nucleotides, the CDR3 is TGCGCCAGCAGCCCCCTGACGGGAGGAGTAAGTGAGCAGTTCTTC. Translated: CASSPLTGGVSEQFF.

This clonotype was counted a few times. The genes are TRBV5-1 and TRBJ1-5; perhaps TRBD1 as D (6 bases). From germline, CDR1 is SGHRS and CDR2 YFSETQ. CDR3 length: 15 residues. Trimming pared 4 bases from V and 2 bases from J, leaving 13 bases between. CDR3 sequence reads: CASSEQGLRNQPQHF. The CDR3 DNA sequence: TGCGCCAGCAGCGAACAGGGTTTGCGCAATCAGCCCCAGCATTTT.

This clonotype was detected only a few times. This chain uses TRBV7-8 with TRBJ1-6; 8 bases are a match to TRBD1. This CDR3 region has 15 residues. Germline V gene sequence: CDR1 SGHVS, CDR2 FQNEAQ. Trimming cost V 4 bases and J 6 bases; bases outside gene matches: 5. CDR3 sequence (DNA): TGTGCCAGCAGCTCGCAGACAGGGGCTAATTCACCCCTCCACTTT. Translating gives CASSSQTGANSPLHF.

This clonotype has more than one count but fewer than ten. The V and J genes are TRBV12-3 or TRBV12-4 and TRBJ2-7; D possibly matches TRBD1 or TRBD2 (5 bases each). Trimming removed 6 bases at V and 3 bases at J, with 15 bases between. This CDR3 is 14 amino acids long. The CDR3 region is CASRPRDRIYEQYF. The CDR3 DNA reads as TGTGCCAGCAGGCCCCGGGACCGGATCTACGAGCAGTACTTC.

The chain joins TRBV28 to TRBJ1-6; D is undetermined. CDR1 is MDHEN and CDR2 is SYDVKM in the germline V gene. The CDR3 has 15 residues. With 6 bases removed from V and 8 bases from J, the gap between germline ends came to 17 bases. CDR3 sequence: CASSRHGVAHSPLHF. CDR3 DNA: TGTGCCAGCAGCAGACATGGGGTAGCTCATTCACCCCTCCACTTT.

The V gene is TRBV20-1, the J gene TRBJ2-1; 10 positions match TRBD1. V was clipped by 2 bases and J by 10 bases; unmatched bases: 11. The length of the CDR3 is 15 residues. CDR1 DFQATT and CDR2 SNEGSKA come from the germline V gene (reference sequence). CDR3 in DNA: TGCAGTGCTAGAAACACCGGGACAGGGGTTAGGGAGCAGTTCTTC. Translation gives CSARNTGTGVREQFF.

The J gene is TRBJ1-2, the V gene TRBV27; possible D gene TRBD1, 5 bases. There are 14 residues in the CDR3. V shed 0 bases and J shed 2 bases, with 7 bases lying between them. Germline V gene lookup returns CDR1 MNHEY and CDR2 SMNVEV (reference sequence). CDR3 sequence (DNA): TGTGCCAGCAGTTTATCGAGACAGAACTATGGCTACACCTTC. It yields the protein CASSLSRQNYGYTF.

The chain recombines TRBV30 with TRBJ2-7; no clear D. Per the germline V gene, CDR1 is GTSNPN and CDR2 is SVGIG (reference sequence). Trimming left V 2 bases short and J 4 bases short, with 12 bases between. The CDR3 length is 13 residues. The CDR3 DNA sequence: TGTGCCTGGAGTCCCGCCGAGGTTTACGAGCAGTACTTC. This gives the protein CAWSPAEVYEQYF. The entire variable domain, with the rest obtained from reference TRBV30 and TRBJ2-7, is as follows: SQTIHQWPATLVQPVGSPLSLECTVEGTSNPNLYWYRQAAGRGLQLLFYSVGIGQISSEVPQNLSASRPQDRQFILSSKKLLLSDSGFYLCAWSPAEVYEQYFGPGTRLTVT.

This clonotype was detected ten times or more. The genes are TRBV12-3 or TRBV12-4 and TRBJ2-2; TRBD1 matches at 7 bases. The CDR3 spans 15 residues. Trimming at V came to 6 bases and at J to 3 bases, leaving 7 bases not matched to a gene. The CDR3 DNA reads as TGTGCCAGCAGAACAACAGGGGTGTACACCGGGGAGCTGTTTTTT. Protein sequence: CASRTTGVYTGELFF.

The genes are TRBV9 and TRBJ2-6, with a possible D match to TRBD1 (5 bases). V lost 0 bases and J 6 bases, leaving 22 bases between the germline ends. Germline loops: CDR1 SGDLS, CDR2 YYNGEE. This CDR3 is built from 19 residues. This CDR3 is CASSVAGAGIIGEANVLTF. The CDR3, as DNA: TGTGCCAGCAGCGTAGCTGGGGCAGGAATCATTGGTGAGGCCAACGTCCTGACTTTC.

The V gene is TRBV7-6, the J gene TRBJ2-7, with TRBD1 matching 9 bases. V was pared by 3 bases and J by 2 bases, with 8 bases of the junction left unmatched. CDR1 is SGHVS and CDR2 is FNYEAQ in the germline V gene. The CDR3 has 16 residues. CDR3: CASSFLGQGLPYEQYF. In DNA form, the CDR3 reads TGTGCCAGCAGCTTTCTCGGACAGGGGCTACCCTACGAGCAGTACTTC.

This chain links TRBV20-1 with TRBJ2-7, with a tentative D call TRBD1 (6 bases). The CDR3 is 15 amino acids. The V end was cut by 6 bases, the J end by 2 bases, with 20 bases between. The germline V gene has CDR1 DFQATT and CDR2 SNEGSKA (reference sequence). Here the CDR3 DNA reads TGCAGTGCAGGGGCTCCGGGACACGGGACCTACGAGCAGTACTTC. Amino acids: CSAGAPGHGTYEQYF.

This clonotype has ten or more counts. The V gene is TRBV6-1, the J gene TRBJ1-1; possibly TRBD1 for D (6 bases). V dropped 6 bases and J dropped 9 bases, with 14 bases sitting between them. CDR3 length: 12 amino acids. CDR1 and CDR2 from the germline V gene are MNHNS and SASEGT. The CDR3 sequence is CASSHVGGQAFF. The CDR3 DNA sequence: TGTGCCAGCAGCCACGTGGGGGGGCAAGCTTTCTTT.

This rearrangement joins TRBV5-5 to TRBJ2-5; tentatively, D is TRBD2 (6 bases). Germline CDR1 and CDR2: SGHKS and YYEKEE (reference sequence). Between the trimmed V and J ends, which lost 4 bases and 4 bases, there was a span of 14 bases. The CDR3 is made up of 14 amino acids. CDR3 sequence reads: CASSPWGVGETQYF. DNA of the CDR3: TGTGCCAGCAGCCCCTGGGGGGTGGGAGAGACCCAGTACTTC.

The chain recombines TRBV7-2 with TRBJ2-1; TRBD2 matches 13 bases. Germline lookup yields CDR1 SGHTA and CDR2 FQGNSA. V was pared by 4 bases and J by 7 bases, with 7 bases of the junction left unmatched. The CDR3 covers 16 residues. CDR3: CASSSRGLAGVNEQFF. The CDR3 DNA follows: TGTGCCAGCAGCTCCAGAGGACTAGCGGGAGTAAATGAGCAGTTCTTC.

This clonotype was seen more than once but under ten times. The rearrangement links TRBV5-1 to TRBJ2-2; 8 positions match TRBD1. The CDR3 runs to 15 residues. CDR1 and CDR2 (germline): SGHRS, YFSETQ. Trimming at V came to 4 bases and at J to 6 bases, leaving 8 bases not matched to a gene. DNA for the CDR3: TGCGCCAGCAGCAAACCGACAGGGGCGGCCGGGGAGCTGTTTTTT. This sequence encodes CASSKPTGAAGELFF.

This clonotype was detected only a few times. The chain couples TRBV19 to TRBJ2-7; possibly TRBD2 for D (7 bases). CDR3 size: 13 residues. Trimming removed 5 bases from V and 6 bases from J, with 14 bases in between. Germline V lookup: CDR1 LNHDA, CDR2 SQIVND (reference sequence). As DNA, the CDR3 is TGTGCCAGTAGTTCGGGGGGCTCGGGCGAGCAGTACTTC. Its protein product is CASSSGGSGEQYF.

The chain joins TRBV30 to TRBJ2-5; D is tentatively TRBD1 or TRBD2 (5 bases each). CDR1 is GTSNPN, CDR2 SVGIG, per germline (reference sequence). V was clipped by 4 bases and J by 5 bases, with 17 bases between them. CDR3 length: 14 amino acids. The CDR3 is CAWNWGRGGETQYF. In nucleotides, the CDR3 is TGTGCCTGGAATTGGGGCCGGGGCGGGGAGACCCAGTACTTC.